Each of the 2 T cell receptor beta chains below was sequenced from the same sample in a study of blood T cell repertoires in COVID-19. Sequencing was performed with immunoSEQ multiplex PCR; in TCRdb, only in-frame clones are kept and a portion is missing. Of a few hundred thousand clones listed, 86% are singletons. The sample comprised peripheral blood. The source of these receptors is a woman in her forties or fifties with acute or convalescent COVID-19.

This clone appeared once. The J gene is TRBJ2-7, the V gene TRBV4-2; D ambiguous. V was trimmed by 1 base and J by 5 bases, leaving 12 bases between them. The CDR3 contains 14 residues. CDR1 and CDR2 from the germline V gene are LGHNA and YNFKEQ. CDR3 in DNA: TGTGCCAGCAGCCAAGTGGCGTCTGGAGACGAGCAGTACTTC. Translated, it gives CASSQVASGDEQYF.

This chain joins TRBV30 and TRBJ2-1; TRBD2 aligns across 11 bases. Germline V lookup: CDR1 GTSNPN, CDR2 SVGIG (reference sequence). CDR3 size: 14 residues. Germline trimming cut 2 bases from V and 10 bases from J; bases unmatched to any gene: 7. CDR3 amino acids: CAWSRGLAGGEQFF. The CDR3 DNA sequence: TGTGCCTGGAGTCGGGGGTTAGCGGGAGGGGAGCAGTTCTTC.